The clone carrying this T cell receptor beta chain was seen a handful of times. The antigen is unknown. Trimming removed 1 base from V and 6 bases from J, with 18 bases in between. The CDR3 spans 15 residues. Germline loops: CDR1 SQVTM, CDR2 ANQGSEA. The data derive from a study of identical twins. Using its own MiXCR run on the 5' RACE reads, TCRdb lists one record per CDR3 protein. The table has roughly 1,500,000 distinct CDR3 sequences, roughly 35% seen once. General observations from the study: The more abundant beta clonotypes in cord blood had fewer insertions, and memory repertoires did not show this.

The clonotype was recovered from a newborn girl in good health. V gene TRBV29-1 combines with J gene TRBJ2-5; D unclear. The sample taken for sequencing was cord blood. The CDR3 DNA reads TGCAGCGTTGAAGGGGTCAGACCTTTTGGGAAGACCCAGTACTTC. Amino acid sequence: CSVEGVRPFGKTQYF.